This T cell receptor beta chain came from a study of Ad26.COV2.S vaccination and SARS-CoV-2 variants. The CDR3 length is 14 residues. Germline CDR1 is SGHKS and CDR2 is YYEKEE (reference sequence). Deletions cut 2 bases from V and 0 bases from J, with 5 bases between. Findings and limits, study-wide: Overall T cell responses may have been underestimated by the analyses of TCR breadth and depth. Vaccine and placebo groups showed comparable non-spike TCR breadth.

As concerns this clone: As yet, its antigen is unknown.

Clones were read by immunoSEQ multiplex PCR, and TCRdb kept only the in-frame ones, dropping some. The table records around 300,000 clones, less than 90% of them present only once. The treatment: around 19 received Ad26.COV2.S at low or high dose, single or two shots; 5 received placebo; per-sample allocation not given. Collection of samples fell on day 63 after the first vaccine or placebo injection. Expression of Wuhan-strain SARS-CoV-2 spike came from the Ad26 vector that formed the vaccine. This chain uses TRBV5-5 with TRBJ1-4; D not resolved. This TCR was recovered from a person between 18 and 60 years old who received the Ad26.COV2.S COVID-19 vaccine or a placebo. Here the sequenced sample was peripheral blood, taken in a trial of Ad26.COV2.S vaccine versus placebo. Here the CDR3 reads CASSFVSTNEKLFF. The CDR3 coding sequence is TGTGCCAGCAGCTTTGTCTCAACTAATGAAAAACTGTTTTTT.